This T cell receptor beta chain appears in the sequencing data of a study of blood T cells in healthy people across ages. Overall study results and limits: Nothing was known about donor CMV status, and this possibly confounded expanded clonotype changes. A conclusive naive versus antigen-experienced comparison was prevented by the unsorted PBMCs.

Isolation recovered at least 6 million PBMCs from every sample. CDR1 and CDR2 from the germline V gene are MDHEN and SYDVKM. The V gene lost 1 base and the J gene lost 4 bases, with 14 bases spanning the gap. The CDR3 contains 16 residues. Then a second PCR, running roughly 7 to 11 cycles, was carried out with a sample-barcoded 5' primer and a J-beta primer mix. TCRdb used MiXCR to reprocess the 5' RACE reads, holding one entry per CDR3 protein. The sample lists about 780,000 distinct CDR3 sequences, about 42% occurring once. This clonotype turned up a few times. Its antigen remains unidentified. What was sequenced was blood. This chain uses TRBV28 with TRBJ1-5; TRBD1 might be the D (5 bases). The receptor's source is an older man in good health. DNA for the CDR3: TGTGCCAGCAGTTTATCACGGCAGGGTGGTAATCAGCCCCAGCATTTT. Its translation: CASSLSRQGGNQPQHF. The entire variable domain, with the rest obtained from reference TRBV28 and TRBJ1-5, is as follows: DVKVTQSSRYLVKRTGEKVFLECVQDMDHENMFWYRQDPGLGLRLIYFSYDVKMKEKGDIPEGYSVSREKKERFSLILESASTNQTSMYLCASSLSRQGGNQPQHFGDGTRLSIL.